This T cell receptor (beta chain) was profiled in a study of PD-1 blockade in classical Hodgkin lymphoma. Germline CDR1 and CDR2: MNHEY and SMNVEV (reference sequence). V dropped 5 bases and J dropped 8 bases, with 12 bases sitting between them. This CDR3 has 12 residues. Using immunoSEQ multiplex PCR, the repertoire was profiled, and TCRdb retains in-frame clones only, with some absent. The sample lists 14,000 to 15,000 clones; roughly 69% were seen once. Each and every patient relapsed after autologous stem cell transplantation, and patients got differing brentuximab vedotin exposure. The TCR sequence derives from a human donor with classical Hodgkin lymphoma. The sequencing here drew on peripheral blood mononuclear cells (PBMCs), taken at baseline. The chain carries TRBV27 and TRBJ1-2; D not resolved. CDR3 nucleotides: TGTGCCAGCAGTGAGCGTCAGTACGGCTACACCTTC. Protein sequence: CASSERQYGYTF.